This T cell receptor beta chain is drawn from a study of graft-versus-host responses after intestinal transplantation. Study-level background: Recipients were given multivisceral, liver-intestinal, or isolated intestinal transplants. The study gave all recipients anti-thymocyte globulin induction, then tacrolimus and steroids for two to three years. Findings and caveats of the study: Early post-transplant declines in HvG were associated with peak levels of circulating GvH clones.

Regarding this clone: Its matching antigen is unknown.

Sequenced by immunoSEQ multiplex PCR; TCRdb stores in-frame clones only, minus some. Of tens of thousands of clones listed, about 89% were seen once; the top ten hold roughly 2.5%. The germline V and J ends were trimmed by 0 bases and 2 bases, with 13 bases remaining between them. The CDR3 contains 16 residues. Per the germline V gene, CDR1 is SGHDN and CDR2 is FVKESK. The rearrangement links TRBV14 to TRBJ1-1, with a tentative D call TRBD1 (5 bases). The TCR comes from a human donor who received an intestinal transplant. The starting material was unstimulated CD8+ T cells sorted from spleen or lymph node cells, obtained before intestinal transplant. The CDR3 sequence: CASSQERGQRNTEAFF. CDR3 nucleotides: TGTGCCAGCAGCCAAGAGCGGGGCCAGCGAAACACTGAAGCTTTCTTT.